The rows below give T cell receptor beta chains drawn from one sample of a study of blood T cell repertoires in COVID-19. TCRdb's copy holds only in-frame clones and misses some; the assay was immunoSEQ multiplex PCR. This table has approximately 120,000 clones, roughly 71% appearing once. The sequenced sample was peripheral blood. The receptor set was obtained from a man at least 80 years old with acute or convalescent COVID-19. The CDR3 runs from the conserved cysteine through the conserved F or W. The D gene is left open where the match is weak. The size field is filled for only some rows; it gives once, few, many or a size class.

J gene | clone size | V gene | D gene | CDR3 protein | CDR3 DNA
TRBJ2-7 | - | TRBV7-6 | - | CASSPRSGAHEQYF | TGTGCCAGCAGCCCCCGGAGCGGAGCCCACGAGCAGTACTTC
TRBJ1-2 | - | TRBV10-2 | - | CASSAGYGYTF | TGCGCCAGCAGTGCGGGTTACGGCTACACCTTC
TRBJ1-6 | - | TRBV19 | - | CASSTDRKNSPLHF | TGTGCCAGTAGTACCGACAGAAAAAATTCACCCCTCCACTTT
TRBJ2-3 | - | TRBV5-4 | TRBD2 | CASSLAGVSTDTQYF | TGTGCCAGCAGCTTAGCGGGGGTGAGCACAGATACGCAGTATTTT
TRBJ1-6 | - | TRBV5-1 | - | CASSLAGYNSPLHF | TGCGCCAGCAGCTTGGCAGGGTATAATTCACCCCTCCACTTT
TRBJ2-2 | once | TRBV3-1/TRBV3-2 | - | CASSQGPMGPPGANTGELFF | TGTGCCAGCAGCCAAGGGCCAATGGGCCCGCCGGGGGCGAACACCGGGGAGCTGTTTTTT
TRBJ2-3 | - | TRBV10-1 | - | CAILRVPRPNTQYF | TGCGCCATCCTTCGGGTCCCTCGTCCGAATACGCAGTATTTT
TRBJ1-6 | - | TRBV27 | - | CASMRTFLAGTYISPLHF | TGTGCCAGCATGAGGACTTTTTTGGCGGGAACCTACATTTCACCCCTCCACTTT
TRBJ2-2 | - | TRBV30 | - | CAWKRSWNTGELFF | TGTGCCTGGAAGCGGTCGTGGAACACCGGGGAGCTGTTTTTT
TRBJ2-7 | once | TRBV5-1 | TRBD2 | CASSTTSGGAYEQYF | TGCGCCAGCAGCACGACTAGCGGGGGGGCCTACGAGCAGTACTTC
TRBJ2-2 | - | TRBV9 | - | CASSVGAGGPNTGELFF | TGTGCCAGCAGCGTAGGGGCAGGGGGGCCGAACACCGGGGAGCTGTTTTTT
TRBJ1-4 | - | TRBV11-2 | TRBD1 | CASSTYRQGAPKKLFF | TGTGCCAGCAGCACATACCGACAGGGCGCACCGAAAAAACTGTTTTTT
TRBJ2-1 | - | TRBV30 | - | CAWTTGISSKGQFF | TGTGCCTGGACAACAGGGATCTCATCAAAGGGGCAGTTCTTC
TRBJ1-4 | - | TRBV15 | TRBD1 | CATSRDGTGGGEKLFF | TGTGCCACCAGCAGAGACGGGACAGGAGGAGGGGAAAAACTGTTTTTT
TRBJ2-3 | - | TRBV5-8 | - | CASSLALILDTQYF | TGTGCCAGCAGCTTGGCCCTAATATTGGATACGCAGTATTTT
TRBJ2-2 | - | TRBV28 | TRBD1 | CASSSGQVNTGELFF | TGTGCCAGCAGCTCGGGACAGGTGAACACCGGGGAGCTGTTTTTT
TRBJ1-6 | - | TRBV15 | - | CATSKLQDANSPLHF | TGTGCCACCAGCAAACTACAGGATGCCAATTCACCCCTCCACTTT
TRBJ1-1 | - | TRBV19 | - | CASSSGTGIGTEAFF | TGTGCCAGTAGTTCAGGAACAGGGATCGGCACTGAAGCTTTCTTT
TRBJ2-5 | - | TRBV19 | TRBD1 | CASSMRGDRVETQYF | TGTGCCAGTAGTATGAGAGGGGACAGGGTGGAGACCCAGTACTTC
TRBJ2-5 | - | TRBV11-3 | - | CASSLEPRETQYF | TGTGCCAGCAGCTTAGAGCCTAGAGAGACCCAGTACTTC
TRBJ2-7 | - | TRBV5-6 | TRBD1 | CASSLSGAGGFYEQYF | TGTGCCAGCAGCCTCTCTGGGGCAGGGGGCTTCTACGAGCAGTACTTC
TRBJ2-3 | - | TRBV7-3 | - | CASSLGPRGTDTQYF | TGTGCCAGCAGCTTGGGCCCAAGGGGAACAGATACGCAGTATTTT
TRBJ1-6 | many | TRBV24-1 | - | CATSAGDSNSPLHF | TGTGCCACCAGTGCGGGTGACTCTAATTCACCCCTCCACTTT
TRBJ2-2 | - | TRBV19 | - | CASSTDNRANTGELFF | TGTGCCAGTAGTACTGACAACAGGGCTAACACCGGGGAGCTGTTTTTT
TRBJ1-1 | - | TRBV5-4 | - | CASSLDTYFRDTEAFF | TGTGCCAGCAGCTTGGATACGTATTTCCGGGACACTGAAGCTTTCTTT
TRBJ1-2 | - | TRBV18 | TRBD1 | CASSLERQWTGGVRSYGYTF | TGTGCCAGCTCACTGGAACGCCAATGGACAGGGGGAGTCCGGTCGTATGGCTACACCTTC
TRBJ2-7 | - | TRBV11-2 | TRBD2 | CASSPRGGVYEQYF | TGTGCCAGCAGCCCCCGGGGAGGGGTCTACGAGCAGTACTTC
TRBJ2-3 | - | TRBV2 | - | CASSPRTGTTSTDTQYF | TGTGCCAGCAGCCCACGCACCGGGACAACTAGCACAGATACGCAGTATTTT
TRBJ1-4 | - | TRBV4-3 | - | CASSQGSAKYNEKLFF | TGCGCCAGCAGCCAAGGCAGCGCGAAGTATAATGAAAAACTGTTTTTT
TRBJ2-1 | - | TRBV10-3 | - | CAISEFSAITNEQFF | TGTGCCATCAGTGAGTTTAGCGCGATAACCAATGAGCAGTTCTTC
TRBJ2-3 | - | TRBV11-2 | TRBD1 | CASSFPGQGRRADTQYF | TGTGCCAGCAGTTTTCCGGGACAGGGGCGGAGGGCAGATACGCAGTATTTT
TRBJ1-6 | - | TRBV5-1 | - | CASSVRSPGSPLHF | TGCGCCAGCAGCGTACGGTCTCCAGGTTCACCCCTCCACTTT